Here is one T cell receptor (beta chain) with its context. Its antigen is unknown. TCRdb keeps only in-frame clones here, not all; method: immunoSEQ multiplex PCR. Of 85,000 to 100,000 clones in the sample, around 94% were seen once. The CDR3 is 12 residues long. V was trimmed by 5 bases and J by 4 bases, leaving 8 bases between them. CDR1 is SGHTA, CDR2 FQGNSA, per germline. This sample was included in a study of OX40 agonist ivuxolimab in advanced cancers. General study points: CD8+ T cells averaged more expanded clones than CD4+.

The sequencing used CD4+ or CD8+ T cells sorted from blood, collected in a trial of the OX40 agonist ivuxolimab. V is TRBV7-2 and J is TRBJ2-5; the D is unclear. This TCR came from an adult with an advanced solid tumor such as melanoma, head and neck, liver or kidney cancer. CDR3 sequence reads: CASSTARETQYF. The CDR3 bases are TGTGCCAGCAGCACAGCCCGAGAGACCCAGTACTTC.